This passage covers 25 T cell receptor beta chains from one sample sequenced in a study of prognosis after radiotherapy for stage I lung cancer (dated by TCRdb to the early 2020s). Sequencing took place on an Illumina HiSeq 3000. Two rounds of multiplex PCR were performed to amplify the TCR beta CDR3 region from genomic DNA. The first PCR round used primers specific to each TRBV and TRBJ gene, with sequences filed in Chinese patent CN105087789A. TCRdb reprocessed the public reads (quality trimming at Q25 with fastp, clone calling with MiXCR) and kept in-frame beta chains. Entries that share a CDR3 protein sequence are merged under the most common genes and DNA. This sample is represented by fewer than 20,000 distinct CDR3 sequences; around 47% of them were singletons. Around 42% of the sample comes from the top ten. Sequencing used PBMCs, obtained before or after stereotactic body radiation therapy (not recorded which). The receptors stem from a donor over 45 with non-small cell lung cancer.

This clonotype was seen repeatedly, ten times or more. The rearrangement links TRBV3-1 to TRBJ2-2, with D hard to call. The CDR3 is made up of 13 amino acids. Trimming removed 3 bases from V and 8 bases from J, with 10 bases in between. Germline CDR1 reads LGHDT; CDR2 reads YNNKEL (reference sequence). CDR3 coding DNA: TGTGCCAGCAGCCAGGCGAACTTGGGGGAGCTGTTTTTT. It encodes CASSQANLGELFF.

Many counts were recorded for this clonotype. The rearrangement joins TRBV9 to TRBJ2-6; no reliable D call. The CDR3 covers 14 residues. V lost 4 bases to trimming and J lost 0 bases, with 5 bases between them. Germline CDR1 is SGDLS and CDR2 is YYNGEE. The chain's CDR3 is CASSRSSGANVLTF. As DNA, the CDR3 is TGTGCCAGCAGCAGGAGCTCTGGGGCCAACGTCCTGACTTTC.

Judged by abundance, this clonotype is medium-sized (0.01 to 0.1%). CDR3 nucleotides: TGTGCCAGCAGTTACCCGGACGTAAGGGGAAACACCATATATTTT. Translating gives CASSYPDVRGNTIYF. V usage is TRBV6-5 and J usage is TRBJ1-3; D unresolved. The CDR3 consists of 15 residues. Trimming removed 2 bases from V and 4 bases from J, with 12 bases in between. In germline, CDR1 is MNHEY, CDR2 SVGAGI.

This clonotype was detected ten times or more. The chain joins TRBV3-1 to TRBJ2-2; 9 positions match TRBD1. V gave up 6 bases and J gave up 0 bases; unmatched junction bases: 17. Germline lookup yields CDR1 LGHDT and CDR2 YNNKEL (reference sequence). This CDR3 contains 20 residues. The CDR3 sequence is CASSHASDRGRGANTGELFF. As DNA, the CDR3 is TGTGCCAGCAGTCACGCGTCAGACAGGGGGAGGGGCGCGAACACCGGGGAGCTGTTTTTT.

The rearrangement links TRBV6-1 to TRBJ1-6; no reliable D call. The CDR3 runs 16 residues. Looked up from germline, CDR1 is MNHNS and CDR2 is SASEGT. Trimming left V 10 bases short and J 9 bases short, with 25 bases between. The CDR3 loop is CAMALSRRRIVSPLHF. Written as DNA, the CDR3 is TGTGCCATGGCTTTGAGCCGTCGGAGAATAGTTTCACCCCTCCACTTT.

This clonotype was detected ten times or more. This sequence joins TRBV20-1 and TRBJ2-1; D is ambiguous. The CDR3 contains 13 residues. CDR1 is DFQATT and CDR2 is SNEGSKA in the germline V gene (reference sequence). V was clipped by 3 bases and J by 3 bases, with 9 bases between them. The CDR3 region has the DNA TGCAGTGCTAGTGTCATTCTCTACAATGAGCAGTTCTTC. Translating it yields CSASVILYNEQFF.

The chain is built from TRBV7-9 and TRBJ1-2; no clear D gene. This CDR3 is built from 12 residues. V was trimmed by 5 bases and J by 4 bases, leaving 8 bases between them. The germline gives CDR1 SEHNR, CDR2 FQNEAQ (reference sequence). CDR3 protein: CASSPRPYGYTF. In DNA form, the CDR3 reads TGTGCCAGCAGCCCCCGTCCCTATGGCTACACCTTC.

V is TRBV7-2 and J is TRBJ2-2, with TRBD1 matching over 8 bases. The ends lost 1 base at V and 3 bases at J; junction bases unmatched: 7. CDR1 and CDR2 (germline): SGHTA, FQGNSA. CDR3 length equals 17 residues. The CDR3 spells CASSLDRTGRDTGELFF. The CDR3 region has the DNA TGTGCCAGCAGCTTAGATAGGACAGGGCGCGACACCGGGGAGCTGTTTTTT.

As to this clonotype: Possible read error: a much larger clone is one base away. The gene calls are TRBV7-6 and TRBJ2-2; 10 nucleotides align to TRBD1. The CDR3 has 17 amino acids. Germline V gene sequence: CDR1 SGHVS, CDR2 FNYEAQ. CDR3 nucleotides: TGTGCCAACAGCGAAAGACCGGGACAGGGGATACCCGGGGAGCTGTTTTTT. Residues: CANSERPGQGIPGELFF. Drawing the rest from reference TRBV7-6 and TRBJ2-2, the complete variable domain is GAGVSQSPRYKVTKRGQDVALRCDPISGHVSLYWYRQALGQGPEFLTYFNYEAQQDKSGLPNDRFSAERPEGSISTLTIQRTEQRDSAMYRCANSERPGQGIPGELFFGEGSRLTVL.

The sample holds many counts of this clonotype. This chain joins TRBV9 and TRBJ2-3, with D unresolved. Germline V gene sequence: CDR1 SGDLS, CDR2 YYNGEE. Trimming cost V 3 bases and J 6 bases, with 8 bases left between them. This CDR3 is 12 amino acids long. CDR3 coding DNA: TGTGCCAGCAGCGCCTTCAAGGATACGCAGTATTTT. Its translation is CASSAFKDTQYF.

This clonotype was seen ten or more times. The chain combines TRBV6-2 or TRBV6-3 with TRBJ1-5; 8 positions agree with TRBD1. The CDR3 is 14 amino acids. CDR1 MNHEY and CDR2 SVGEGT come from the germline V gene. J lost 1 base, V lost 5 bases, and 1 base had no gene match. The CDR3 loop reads CASSRTGSNQPQHF. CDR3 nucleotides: TGTGCCAGCAGTCGGACAGGGAGCAATCAGCCCCAGCATTTT.

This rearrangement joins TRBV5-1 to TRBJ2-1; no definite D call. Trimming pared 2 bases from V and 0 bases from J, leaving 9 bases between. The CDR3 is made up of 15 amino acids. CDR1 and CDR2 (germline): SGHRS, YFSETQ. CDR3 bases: TGCGCCAGCAGCTTTGGCGGTAACTCCTACAATGAGCAGTTCTTC. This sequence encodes CASSFGGNSYNEQFF. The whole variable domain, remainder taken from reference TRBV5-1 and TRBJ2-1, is KAGVTQTPRYLIKTRGQQVTLSCSPISGHRSVSWYQQTPGQGLQFLFEYFSETQRNKGNFPGRFSGRQFSNSRSEMNVSTLELGDSALYLCASSFGGNSYNEQFFGPGTRLTVL.

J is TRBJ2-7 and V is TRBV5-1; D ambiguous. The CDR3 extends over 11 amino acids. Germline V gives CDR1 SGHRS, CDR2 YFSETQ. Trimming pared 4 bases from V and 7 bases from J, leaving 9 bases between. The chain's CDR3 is CASSGPGEQYF. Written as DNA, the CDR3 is TGCGCCAGCAGCGGCCCTGGAGAGCAGTACTTC.

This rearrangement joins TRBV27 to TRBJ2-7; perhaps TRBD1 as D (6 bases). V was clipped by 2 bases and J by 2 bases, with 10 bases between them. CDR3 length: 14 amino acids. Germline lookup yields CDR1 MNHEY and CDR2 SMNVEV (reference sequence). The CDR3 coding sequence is TGTGCCAGCAGTTTAGGGCAGGGGCCCTACGAGCAGTACTTC. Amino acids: CASSLGQGPYEQYF.

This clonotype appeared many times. CDR3: CASSQGTGGSSYEQYF. In nucleotides, the CDR3 is TGTGCCAGCAGCCAAGGGACAGGGGGAAGCTCCTACGAGCAGTACTTC. The gene calls are TRBV7-9 and TRBJ2-7, with 11 nucleotides matching TRBD1. CDR1 SEHNR and CDR2 FQNEAQ come from the germline V gene (reference sequence). Trimming at V came to 5 bases and at J to 0 bases, leaving 6 bases not matched to a gene. There are 16 residues in the CDR3.

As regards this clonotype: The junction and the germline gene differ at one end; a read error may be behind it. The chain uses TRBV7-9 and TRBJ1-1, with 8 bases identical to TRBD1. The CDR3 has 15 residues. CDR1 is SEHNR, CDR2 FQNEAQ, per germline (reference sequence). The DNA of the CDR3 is TGTGCAAGCAGCCAGGACAGGGCGAGCGTGAATGAAGCTTTCTTT. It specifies CASSQDRASVNEAFF.

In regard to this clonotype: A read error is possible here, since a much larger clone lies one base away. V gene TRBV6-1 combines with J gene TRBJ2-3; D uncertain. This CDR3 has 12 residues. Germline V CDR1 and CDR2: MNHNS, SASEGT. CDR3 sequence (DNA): TGTGCCGGCAGCAAAGGTACAGATACGCAGTATTTT. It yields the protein CAGSKGTDTQYF.

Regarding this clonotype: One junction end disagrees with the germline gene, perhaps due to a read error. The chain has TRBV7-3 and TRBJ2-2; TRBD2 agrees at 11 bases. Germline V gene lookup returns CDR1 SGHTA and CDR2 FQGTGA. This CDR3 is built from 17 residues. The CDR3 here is CASSPGASGRFTGELFF. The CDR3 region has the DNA TGTGCCAGCAGCCCGGGGGCTAGCGGGAGGTTCACCGGGGAGCTGTTCTTT.

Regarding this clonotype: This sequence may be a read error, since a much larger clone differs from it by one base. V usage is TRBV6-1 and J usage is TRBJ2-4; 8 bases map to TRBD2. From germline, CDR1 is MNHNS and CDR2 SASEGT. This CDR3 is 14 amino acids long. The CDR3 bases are TGTGACCTTCGGGAGGGCCCAGCCAAAAACATTCAGTACTTC. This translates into CDLREGPAKNIQYF.

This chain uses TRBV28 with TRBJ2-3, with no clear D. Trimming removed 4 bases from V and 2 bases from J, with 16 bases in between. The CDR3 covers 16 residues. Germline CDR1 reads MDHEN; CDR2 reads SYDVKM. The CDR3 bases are TGTGCCAGCAGTTCCCCGGTACAGCCTATCACAGATACGCAGTATTTT. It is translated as CASSSPVQPITDTQYF.

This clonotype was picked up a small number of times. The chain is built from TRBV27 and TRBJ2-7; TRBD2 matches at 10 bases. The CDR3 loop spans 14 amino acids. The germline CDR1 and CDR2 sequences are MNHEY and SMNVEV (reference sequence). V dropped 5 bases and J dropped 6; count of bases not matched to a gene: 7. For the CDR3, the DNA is TGTGCCAGCAGTGACCTAGCGGGAGTATTCGAGCAGTACTTC. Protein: CASSDLAGVFEQYF.

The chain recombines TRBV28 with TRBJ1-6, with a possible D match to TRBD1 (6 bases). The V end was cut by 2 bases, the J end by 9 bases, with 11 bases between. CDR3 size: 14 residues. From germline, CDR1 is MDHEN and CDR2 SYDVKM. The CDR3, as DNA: TGTGCCAGCAGTTTAGGCAGGGGAGGTTCACCCCTCCACTTT. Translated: CASSLGRGGSPLHF.

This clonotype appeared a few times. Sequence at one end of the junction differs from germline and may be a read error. CDR3 DNA: TGTGCCAGCACAATCGACAGGACTAGCACAGTCCTGTTC. Translating it yields CASTIDRTSTVLF. The chain uses TRBV5-4 and TRBJ2-7; 8 bases align to TRBD2. Germline CDR1 and CDR2: SGHNT and YYREEE (reference sequence). The CDR3 contains 13 residues.

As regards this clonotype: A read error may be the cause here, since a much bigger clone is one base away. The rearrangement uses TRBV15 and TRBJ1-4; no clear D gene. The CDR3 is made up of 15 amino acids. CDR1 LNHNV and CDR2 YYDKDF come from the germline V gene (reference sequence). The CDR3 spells CSTSREEATNEKLFF. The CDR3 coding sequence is TGTTCCACCAGCAGAGAGGAAGCAACTAATGAAAAACTGTTTTTT.

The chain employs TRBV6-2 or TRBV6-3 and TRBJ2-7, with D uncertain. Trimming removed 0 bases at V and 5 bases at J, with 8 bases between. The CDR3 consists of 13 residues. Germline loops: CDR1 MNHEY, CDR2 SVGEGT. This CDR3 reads CASSYSWADEQYF. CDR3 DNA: TGTGCCAGCAGTTACTCGTGGGCCGACGAGCAGTACTTC.